These 15 T cell receptor beta chains came from one sample sequenced in a study of OX40 agonist ivuxolimab in advanced cancers. This table comes from immunoSEQ multiplex PCR, and its TCRdb copy is limited to in-frame clones, with some not included. The profile shows 16,000 or so clones, about 88% of them singletons. Sequenced material: CD4+ or CD8+ T cells sorted from blood, taken in a trial of the OX40 agonist ivuxolimab. The receptors were gathered from an adult with an advanced solid tumor such as melanoma, head and neck, liver or kidney cancer.

This clone turned up a few times. The DNA of the CDR3 is TGTGCCAGCAGTTTATGGGGGGCGCCTAATGAAAAACTGTTTTTT. It encodes CASSLWGAPNEKLFF. This chain uses TRBV27 with TRBJ1-4; the D gene is possibly TRBD1 (6 bases). Trimming took 1 base from V and 3 from J, leaving 9 bases between them. In germline, CDR1 is MNHEY, CDR2 SMNVEV (reference sequence). This CDR3 region has 15 residues.

In this sample, this clone turned up a few times. This chain links TRBV10-3 with TRBJ2-7; 10 nucleotides match TRBD2. The CDR3 contains 15 residues. The germline CDR1 and CDR2 sequences are ENHRY and SYGVKD. The V gene end was trimmed by 7 bases and the J gene end by 4 bases; junction bases not matched to a gene: 10. DNA of the CDR3: TGTGCCATCAAGGGAGCGGGAGGGACTGTTTACGAGCAGTACTTC. Translation gives CAIKGAGGTVYEQYF.

The chain joins TRBV4-2 to TRBJ1-3; D is unresolved. CDR1 and CDR2 (germline): LGHNA, YNFKEQ. The CDR3 sequence is 15 residues long. Trimming took 0 bases from V and 4 from J, leaving 10 bases between them. The CDR3, as DNA: TGTGCCAGCAGCCAAGACGTCAGCGGAGGAAACACCATATATTTT. Its protein product is CASSQDVSGGNTIYF.

This chain joins TRBV10-3 and TRBJ1-2; D remains unclear. Germline V CDR1 and CDR2: ENHRY, SYGVKD. Between the trimmed V and J ends, which lost 6 bases and 4 bases, there was a span of 15 bases. CDR3 length: 14 residues. The CDR3 DNA reads TGTGCCATCAGCGGTCTGCCAGAACCCTATGGCTACACCTTC. It translates to CAISGLPEPYGYTF.

This chain links TRBV6-5 with TRBJ2-3, with 8 bases that match TRBD1. Germline loops: CDR1 MNHEY, CDR2 SVGAGI. This CDR3 is 15 amino acids long. After removal of 5 bases from V and 2 bases from J, the junction contained 6 bases not matched to a gene. The CDR3 nucleotides are TGTGCCAGCAGTAATGACAGGGGAGACACAGATACGCAGTATTTT. This encodes CASSNDRGDTDTQYF.

The rearrangement uses TRBV28 and TRBJ1-5; 7 positions agree with TRBD1. The trim removed 2 bases at V and 3 bases at J, leaving 7 bases unmatched. The length of the CDR3 is 16 residues. CDR1 is MDHEN, CDR2 SYDVKM, per germline. The DNA for the CDR3 is TGTGCCAGCAGTTTAAGCGGCAGGGGGTACAATCAGCCCCAGCATTTT. Protein sequence: CASSLSGRGYNQPQHF.

This clone was detected once. The J gene is TRBJ2-7, the V gene TRBV7-2; D remains ambiguous. Germline CDR1 and CDR2: SGHTA and FQGNSA. The length of the CDR3 is 17 residues. Deletions cut 0 bases from V and 1 base from J, with 16 bases between. The CDR3 DNA reads as TGTGCCAGCAGCTTAGCGGCTTTACAGAGCCGTTCCTACGAGCAGTACTTC. This translates into CASSLAALQSRSYEQYF. Full variable domain (outside the CDR3, taken from reference TRBV7-2 and TRBJ2-7): GAGVSQSPSNKVTEKGKDVELRCDPISGHTALYWYRQSLGQGLEFLIYFQGNSAPDKSGLPSDRFSAERTGGSVSTLTIQRTQQEDSAVYLCASSLAALQSRSYEQYFGPGTRLTVT.

A single count supports this clone. The chain has TRBV5-6 and TRBJ2-5; no clear D. V lost 1 base and J lost 5, with 6 bases in between. The length of the CDR3 is 12 residues. Germline assignment: CDR1 SGHDT and CDR2 YYEEEE. CDR3 protein: CASSLSWETQYF. In nucleotides, the CDR3 is TGTGCCAGCAGCTTGTCCTGGGAGACCCAGTACTTC. The whole variable domain, remainder taken from reference TRBV5-6 and TRBJ2-5, is DAGVTQSPTHLIKTRGQQVTLRCSPKSGHDTVSWYQQALGQGPQFIFQYYEEEERQRGNFPDRFSGHQFPNYSSELNVNALLLGDSALYLCASSLSWETQYFGPGTRLLVL.

A single count supports this clone. J is TRBJ2-2 and V is TRBV6-5; D uncertain. V lost 4 bases to trimming and J lost 7 bases, with 7 bases between them. The germline V gene has CDR1 MNHEY and CDR2 SVGAGI. This CDR3 contains 12 residues. CDR3 region: CASSWTRGELFF. CDR3 DNA: TGTGCCAGCAGTTGGACCCGCGGGGAGCTGTTTTTT.

The V gene is TRBV15, the J gene TRBJ2-7, with D uncertain. CDR1 is LNHNV, CDR2 YYDKDF, per germline (reference sequence). Trimming shortened V by 5 bases and J by 3 bases, and 14 bases separated the two germline ends. The CDR3 is 14 residues long. Written as DNA, the CDR3 is TGTGCCACCAGCCGGAACAGTTTCTTCTACGAGCAGTACTTC. Translation: CATSRNSFFYEQYF.

The count of this clone is one. The chain combines TRBV7-2 with TRBJ2-7; D may be TRBD1 (6 bases). Germline CDR1 SGHTA, CDR2 FQGNSA. The CDR3 is made up of 12 amino acids. Trimming took 5 bases from V and 7 from J, leaving 12 bases between them. The chain's CDR3 is CASSPQGREQYF. The CDR3 DNA sequence: TGTGCCAGCAGCCCCCAGGGGCGTGAGCAGTACTTC.

This clone has only a few counts. CDR3 in amino acids: CASSSSPYEQYF. CDR3 DNA: TGTGCCAGCAGCTCGAGTCCCTACGAGCAGTACTTC. The chain recombines TRBV11-2 with TRBJ2-7, with unresolved D. This CDR3 is 12 amino acids long. Deletions cut 4 bases from V and 2 bases from J, with 6 bases between. The germline CDR1 and CDR2 sequences are SGHAT and FQNNGV. The whole variable domain, filled in from reference TRBV11-2 and TRBJ2-7, reads EAGVAQSPRYKIIEKRQSVAFWCNPISGHATLYWYQQILGQGPKLLIQFQNNGVVDDSQLPKDRFSAERLKGVDSTLKIQPAKLEDSAVYLCASSSSPYEQYFGPGTRLTVT.

V gene TRBV28 combines with J gene TRBJ1-2, with TRBD1 as a possible D gene (5 bases). Trimming took 4 bases from V and 5 from J, leaving 8 bases between them. This CDR3 spans 12 amino acids. CDR1 and CDR2 (germline): MDHEN, SYDVKM. CDR3 nucleotide sequence: TGTGCCAGCAGTTCTAGGGGTTATGGCTACACCTTC. Its protein product is CASSSRGYGYTF.

This chain uses TRBV11-2 with TRBJ2-7; D gene ambiguous. The V end was cut by 5 bases, the J end by 2 bases, with 7 bases between. The CDR3 totals 12 residues. Germline V gene lookup returns CDR1 SGHAT and CDR2 FQNNGV. Here the CDR3 DNA reads TGTGCCAGCAGCCCACGGCCCTACGAGCAGTACTTC. This codes for CASSPRPYEQYF.

J is TRBJ2-7 and V is TRBV7-8; D is possibly TRBD1 (5 bases). Germline V gene lookup returns CDR1 SGHVS and CDR2 FQNEAQ. CDR3 length: 15 residues. The V gene lost 1 base and the J gene lost 1 base, with 11 bases spanning the gap. The CDR3 DNA follows: TGTGCCAGCAGCTTAGAAGGGGTCTGGTCCTACGAGCAGTACTTC. This gives the protein CASSLEGVWSYEQYF.